This TCR beta chain was retrieved from a study of response to subunit inactivated influenza vaccine. The study's findings and limits: Few additional T cells are recruited per seasonal influenza vaccination, authors suggested.

Comments on this clonotype: Its target is not known.

Germline CDR1 and CDR2: MRHNA and SNTAGT. V lost 4 bases and J lost 2; bases outside the gene matches: 8. This CDR3 spans 16 amino acids. TCRdb used MiXCR to reprocess the RT-PCR reads, holding one entry per CDR3 protein. Of 800,000 or so distinct CDR3 sequences detected, 21% appear once; the ten largest clones hold about 10%. Sequenced material: PBMCs from blood, taken 5 days after vaccination. This receptor was taken from a man in his fifties or sixties who received an inactivated influenza vaccine. V is TRBV6-4 and J is TRBJ2-5; TRBD2 aligns across 9 bases. This CDR3 reads CASSVVAGDFQETQYF. For the CDR3, the DNA is TGTGCCAGCAGTGTGGTAGCGGGGGACTTTCAAGAGACCCAGTACTTC.